Below are 18 T cell receptor beta chains sequenced from a single sample in a study of shared clonotypes between healthy human individuals. The protocol was immunoSEQ multiplex PCR, while the TCRdb copy is restricted to in-frame clones and leaves out a portion. Of over 700,000 clones in the sample, roughly 72% were seen once. The sample comprised memory CD4+ T cells sorted from blood. The subset was: CD45RA-negative fraction. The receptors here all came from a woman younger than 45 in good health.

This chain connects TRBV6-5 to TRBJ2-3; no clear D gene. The CDR3 has 16 residues. V lost 0 bases and J 2 bases, leaving 12 bases between the germline ends. Per the germline V gene, CDR1 is MNHEY and CDR2 is SVGAGI. The CDR3 DNA reads TGTGCCAGCAGTTACTCGTCAAACGGTGCCACAGATACGCAGTATTTT. Translating gives CASSYSSNGATDTQYF.

J is TRBJ2-1 and V is TRBV7-6, with a tentative D call TRBD1 (5 bases). Germline V gives CDR1 SGHVS, CDR2 FNYEAQ. This CDR3 contains 12 residues. V was clipped by 5 bases and J by 7 bases, with 9 bases between them. The CDR3 sequence is CASSQSGNEQFF. Here the CDR3 DNA reads TGTGCCAGCAGCCAATCAGGGAATGAGCAGTTCTTC.

This clone was seen a few times. Other DNA sequences from this sample encode an identical CDR3 as well. The chain is built from TRBV10-1 and TRBJ2-7; the match to TRBD2 covers 9 bases. The CDR3 contains 15 residues. CDR1 and CDR2 (germline): WNHNN, SYGVQD (reference sequence). The V and J ends lost 3 bases and 0 bases, in that order; junction bases with no gene match: 3. As DNA, the CDR3 is TGCGCCAGCAGTGAAACTAGCGGGCTCTCCTACGAGCAGTACTTC. This sequence encodes CASSETSGLSYEQYF.

This rearrangement joins TRBV5-6 to TRBJ1-1, with D unresolved. Germline loops: CDR1 SGHDT, CDR2 YYEEEE. CDR3 length equals 14 residues. V lost 2 bases and J lost 3, with 11 bases in between. The chain's CDR3 is CASSFLSGHTEAFF. In nucleotides, the CDR3 is TGTGCCAGCAGCTTTCTGAGCGGCCACACTGAAGCTTTCTTT.

The V and J genes are TRBV28 and TRBJ2-3, with D hard to call. The CDR3 spans 11 residues. Germline assignment: CDR1 MDHEN and CDR2 SYDVKM. Deletions cut 8 bases from V and 6 bases from J, with 9 bases between. The CDR3: CASWVSDTQYF. The CDR3 DNA reads TGTGCCAGCTGGGTAAGTGATACGCAGTATTTT. The full variable domain, completed using reference TRBV28 and TRBJ2-3, is DVKVTQSSRYLVKRTGEKVFLECVQDMDHENMFWYRQDPGLGLRLIYFSYDVKMKEKGDIPEGYSVSREKKERFSLILESASTNQTSMYLCASWVSDTQYFGPGTRLTVL.

For the CDR3, the DNA is TGTGCCAGCAGTTCTACGCAGGGCCTCACAGATACGCAGTATTTT. It yields the protein CASSSTQGLTDTQYF. The chain has TRBV28 and TRBJ2-3, with D possibly matching TRBD1 (5 bases). This CDR3 spans 15 amino acids. Trimming took 4 bases from V and 2 from J, leaving 13 bases between them. Germline values: CDR1 MDHEN, CDR2 SYDVKM.

The sample holds a few counts of this clone. The sample contains more than one DNA sequence encoding this CDR3. V and J are TRBV7-9 and TRBJ1-2, with 8 bases lining up with TRBD1. The V gene end was trimmed by 4 bases and the J gene end by 4 bases; junction bases not matched to a gene: 2. Germline CDR1 is SEHNR and CDR2 is FQNEAQ (reference sequence). This CDR3 region has 13 residues. The CDR3 is CASSSGQGYGYTF. In DNA form, the CDR3 reads TGTGCCAGCAGCTCAGGACAGGGCTATGGCTACACCTTC.

J is TRBJ2-3 and V is TRBV19; D unresolved. Trimming took off 3 bases at V and 0 bases at J, with 7 bases between the two ends. CDR3 size: 14 residues. From germline, CDR1 is LNHDA and CDR2 SQIVND (reference sequence). CDR3 protein: CASSMARSTDTQYF. CDR3 in DNA: TGTGCCAGTAGTATGGCTCGTAGCACAGATACGCAGTATTTT.

CDR3 sequence (DNA): TGTGCCAGTAGTATTAAGGCGGGACGCACCGGGGAGCTGTTTTTT. Amino acids: CASSIKAGRTGELFF. This rearrangement joins TRBV19 to TRBJ2-2; D may be TRBD2 (6 bases). V lost 3 bases and J lost 4, with 12 bases in between. The CDR3 covers 15 residues. CDR1 and CDR2 from the germline V gene are LNHDA and SQIVND (reference sequence).

This clone was picked up one time. This rearrangement joins TRBV18 to TRBJ1-1; weak D call: TRBD1 (5 bases). This CDR3 is built from 15 residues. Germline CDR1 KGHSH, CDR2 LQKENI. Trimming pared 0 bases from V and 1 base from J, leaving 9 bases between. The CDR3 loop reads CASSPPKQANTEAFF. The DNA for the CDR3 is TGTGCCAGCTCACCACCGAAACAGGCGAACACTGAAGCTTTCTTT.

The rearrangement links TRBV27 to TRBJ2-7; possibly TRBD2 for D (5 bases). CDR3 length: 16 amino acids. V was clipped by 0 bases and J by 3 bases, with 15 bases between them. The germline CDR1 and CDR2 sequences are MNHEY and SMNVEV (reference sequence). The CDR3 DNA is TGTGCCAGCAGTTTATCCCCCCTTAGCGTAGGCTACGAGCAGTACTTC. Protein product: CASSLSPLSVGYEQYF.

The chain's CDR3 is CASSLGSLGNTEAFF. The CDR3 DNA sequence: TGCGCCAGCAGCTTGGGTTCCCTTGGCAACACTGAAGCTTTCTTT. This sequence joins TRBV5-1 and TRBJ1-1; D unclear. V was cut by 0 bases and J by 2 bases, with 11 bases left in between. Germline lookup yields CDR1 SGHRS and CDR2 YFSETQ. CDR3 size: 15 residues.

The J gene is TRBJ2-7, the V gene TRBV7-2, with D perhaps matching TRBD2 (6 bases). The germline V gene has CDR1 SGHTA and CDR2 FQGNSA. Deletions cut 5 bases from V and 0 bases from J, with 11 bases between. This CDR3 is 14 amino acids long. CDR3 region: CASSLSGLSYEQYF. The CDR3 bases are TGTGCCAGCAGCCTTAGCGGACTCTCCTACGAGCAGTACTTC.

This chain links TRBV5-8 with TRBJ2-7; TRBD1 agrees at 11 bases. The CDR3 totals 15 residues. J gave up 4 bases and V 3 bases, and 6 bases lay outside the gene matches. Germline V gene sequence: CDR1 SGHTS, CDR2 YDEGEE. The CDR3 region has the DNA TGTGCCAGCAGCTATCGGACAGGGGGCTTTTACGAGCAGTACTTC. It specifies CASSYRTGGFYEQYF. Filled out from reference TRBV5-8 and TRBJ2-7, the complete variable domain reads EAGVTQSPTHLIKTRGQQATLRCSPISGHTSVYWYQQALGLGLQFLLWYDEGEERNRGNFPPRFSGRQFPNYSSELNVNALELEDSALYLCASSYRTGGFYEQYFGPGTRLTVT.

V and J are TRBV28 and TRBJ1-3, with D unresolved. Germline V lookup: CDR1 MDHEN, CDR2 SYDVKM. Deletions cut 3 bases from V and 4 bases from J, with 16 bases between. The CDR3 is made up of 16 amino acids. The CDR3 spells CASSLTSPGAGNTIYF. In nucleotides, the CDR3 is TGTGCCAGCAGTTTGACCTCCCCGGGAGCGGGAAACACCATATATTTT.

This clone was recorded once. The rearrangement joins TRBV29-1 to TRBJ2-5; D not resolved. The J call may be in error: the DNA end matches TRBJ2-7 better. Germline V lookup: CDR1 SQVTM, CDR2 ANQGSEA. The CDR3 loop spans 11 amino acids. The CDR3 loop reads CSVWGRREQYF. The DNA for the CDR3 is TGCAGCGTTTGGGGAAGGCGCGAGCAGTACTTC.

This chain connects TRBV18 to TRBJ1-5; D may be TRBD1 (6 bases). Per the germline V gene, CDR1 is KGHSH and CDR2 is LQKENI. This CDR3 spans 13 amino acids. Trimming stripped 3 bases from V and 5 bases from J, with 8 bases between. CDR3 region: CASSPTGYQPQHF. The CDR3 bases are TGTGCCAGCTCACCGACAGGATATCAGCCCCAGCATTTT.

The rearrangement uses TRBV28 and TRBJ1-1; no firm D call. The CDR3 has 13 residues. Germline CDR1 is MDHEN and CDR2 is SYDVKM. Trimming took 7 bases from V and 6 from J, leaving 15 bases between them. In DNA form, the CDR3 reads TGTGCCAGCAACGGAGCGCGCCTTTCTGAAGCTTTCTTT. Translating gives CASNGARLSEAFF.